This T cell receptor beta chain was found in a study of blood T cells in healthy people across ages. On the study more broadly: For every two T cells, template switching captured about one barcoded beta molecule.

Alongside a J-beta primer mix, a sample-barcoded 5' primer served in a second PCR lasting about 7 to 11 cycles. Researchers report that a template-switch adaptor with 12 random nucleotides tagged each cDNA molecule. Per sample, CDR3-containing paired-end reads numbered at least 2.5 million. A single record per CDR3 protein comes from TCRdb applying MiXCR to the 5' RACE reads. The repertoire has about 1,400,000 distinct CDR3 sequences, 45% to 70% of them found once; the top ten carry approximately 7%. The J segment lost 7 bases and the V segment lost 1 base, leaving 4 bases of the junction unmatched. Germline V CDR1 and CDR2: SGHTA, FQGNSA. The length of the CDR3 is 14 residues. For every donor, a draw yielded about 9.7 milliliters of peripheral blood.

The sequenced sample consisted of blood. The chain combines TRBV7-2 with TRBJ2-1; 7 bases fit TRBD1. The source of this sequence is a man between 18 and 29 years old in good health. The CDR3: CASSLGSTGNEQFF. In nucleotides, the CDR3 is TGTGCCAGCAGCTTAGGGTCGACAGGGAATGAGCAGTTCTTC.